This TCR beta chain was recorded in a study of cytomegalovirus exposure and HLA in healthy donors. This clone was recorded once. Donors had nominal health at sampling but likely had unrecorded immune exposures. The CDR3 is 11 amino acids. Germline lookup yields CDR1 SEHNR and CDR2 FQNEAQ (reference sequence). V dropped 4 bases and J dropped 13 bases, with 14 bases sitting between them. The PCR employed 60 Vbeta primers together with 13 Jbeta primers. The table came from immunoSEQ multiplex PCR; TCRdb's copy has only in-frame clones and leaves some out. This sample has some 200,000 clones, with about 84% found just once.

The chain uses TRBV7-9 and TRBJ2-7; possible D gene TRBD1, 6 bases. The material sequenced was PBMCs. The TCR sequence derives from a man aged 50 to 59 in good health and CMV-seronegative. The CDR3 DNA sequence: TGTGCCAGCAGCTACGGGACACCCAAATACTTC. Translation: CASSYGTPKYF. The variable domain in full, completed from reference TRBV7-9 and TRBJ2-7, reads DTGVSQNPRHKITKRGQNVTFRCDPISEHNRLYWYRQTLGQGPEFLTYFQNEAQLEKSRLLSDRFSAERPKGSFSTLEIQRTEQGDSAMYLCASSYGTPKYFGPGTRLTVT.